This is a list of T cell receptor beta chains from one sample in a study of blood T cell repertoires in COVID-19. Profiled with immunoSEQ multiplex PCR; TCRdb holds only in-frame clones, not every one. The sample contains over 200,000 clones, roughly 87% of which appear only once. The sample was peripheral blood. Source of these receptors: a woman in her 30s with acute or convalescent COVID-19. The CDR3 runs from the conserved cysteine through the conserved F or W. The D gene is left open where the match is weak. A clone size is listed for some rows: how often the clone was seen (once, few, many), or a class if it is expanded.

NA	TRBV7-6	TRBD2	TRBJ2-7	CASSSLSGRAFYEQYF	TGTGCCAGCAGCTCCCTCAGCGGGAGGGCCTTCTACGAGCAGTACTTC
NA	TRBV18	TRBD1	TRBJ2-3	CASSPRQGSTDTQYF	TGTGCCAGCTCACCACGACAGGGGAGCACAGATACGCAGTATTTT
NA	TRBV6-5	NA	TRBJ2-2	CASSYIGDTGELFF	TGTGCCAGCAGTTACATAGGGGACACCGGGGAGCTGTTTTTT
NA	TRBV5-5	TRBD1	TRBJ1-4	CASSGGTVRNEKLFF	TGTGCCAGCAGCGGGGGGACAGTCCGCAATGAAAAACTGTTTTTT
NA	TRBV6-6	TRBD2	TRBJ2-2	CASSSGREGRSGELFF	TGTGCCAGCAGTAGCGGGAGGGAGGGAAGGTCCGGGGAGCTGTTTTTT
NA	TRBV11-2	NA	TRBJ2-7	CASIGSGPSYEQYF	TGTGCCAGCATTGGGAGCGGGCCCTCCTACGAGCAGTACTTC
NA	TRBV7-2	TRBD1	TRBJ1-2	CASSPDRTGYTF	TGTGCCAGCAGCCCGGACAGGACCGGCTACACCTTC
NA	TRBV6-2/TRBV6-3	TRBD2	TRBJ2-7	CASSFLAGLGEQYF	TGTGCCAGCAGTTTTCTAGCGGGCCTGGGAGAGCAGTACTTC
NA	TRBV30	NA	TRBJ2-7	CAWSTQGYEQYF	TGTGCCTGGAGTACCCAGGGGTACGAGCAGTACTTC
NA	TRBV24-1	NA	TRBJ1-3	CATSDLHFATRRRNTIYF	TGTGCCACCAGTGATTTGCATTTCGCGACAAGAAGAAGAAACACCATATATTTT
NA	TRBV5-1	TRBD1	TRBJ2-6	CASSLTGGPGANVLTF	TGCGCCAGCAGCTTAACAGGGGGCCCCGGGGCCAACGTCCTGACTTTC
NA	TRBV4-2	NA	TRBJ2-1	CASSQGTRSESSYNEQFF	TGTGCCAGCAGCCAAGGAACTAGATCGGAGAGCTCCTACAATGAGCAGTTCTTC
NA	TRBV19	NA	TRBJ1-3	CASSGNVIPSGNTIYF	TGTGCCAGTAGTGGCAACGTGATTCCCTCTGGAAACACCATATATTTT
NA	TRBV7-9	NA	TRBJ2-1	CASSLEGARSYNEQFF	TGTGCCAGCAGCTTAGAAGGGGCGAGATCCTACAATGAGCAGTTCTTC
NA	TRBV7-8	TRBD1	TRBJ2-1	CASSLAWDRGSYNEQFF	TGTGCCAGCAGCTTAGCCTGGGACAGGGGCTCCTACAATGAGCAGTTCTTC
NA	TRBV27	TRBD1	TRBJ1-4	CASSSPDRGGKLFF	TGTGCCAGCAGTTCGCCCGACAGGGGGGGAAAACTGTTTTTT
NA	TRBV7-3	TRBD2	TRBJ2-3	CASSLYGGSTDTQYF	TGTGCCAGCAGCTTATACGGGGGGAGCACAGATACGCAGTATTTT
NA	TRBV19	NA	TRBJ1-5	CASSIVQGTQPQHF	TGTGCCAGTAGTATAGTGCAGGGCACACAGCCCCAGCATTTT
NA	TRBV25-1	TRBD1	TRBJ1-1	CASSNPQGGTEAFF	TGTGCCAGCAGTAACCCCCAGGGGGGCACTGAAGCTTTCTTT
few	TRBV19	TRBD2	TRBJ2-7	CASSIRHTSASSYEQYF	TGTGCCAGTAGTATAAGGCATACTAGCGCCAGCTCCTACGAGCAGTACTTC
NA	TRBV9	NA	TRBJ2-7	CASSGRDNTYEQYF	TGTGCCAGCAGCGGAAGGGACAACACCTACGAGCAGTACTTC
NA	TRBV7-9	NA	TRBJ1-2	CASSGSVREAGYTF	TGTGCCAGCAGCGGCAGCGTCCGGGAGGCTGGCTACACCTTC
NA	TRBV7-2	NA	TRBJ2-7	CASIHSLGGGTYEQYF	TGTGCCAGCATCCACTCTCTAGGGGGAGGGACATACGAGCAGTACTTC
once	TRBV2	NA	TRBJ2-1	CASIGDYNEQFF	TGTGCCAGCATCGGGGACTACAATGAGCAGTTCTTC
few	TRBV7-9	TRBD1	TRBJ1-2	CASSPGTGHGYTF	TGTGCCAGCAGCCCGGGGACAGGGCATGGCTACACCTTC
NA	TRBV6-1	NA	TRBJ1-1	CASSDRTARLAFF	TGTGCCAGCAGTGACCGGACAGCCCGTTTAGCTTTCTTT